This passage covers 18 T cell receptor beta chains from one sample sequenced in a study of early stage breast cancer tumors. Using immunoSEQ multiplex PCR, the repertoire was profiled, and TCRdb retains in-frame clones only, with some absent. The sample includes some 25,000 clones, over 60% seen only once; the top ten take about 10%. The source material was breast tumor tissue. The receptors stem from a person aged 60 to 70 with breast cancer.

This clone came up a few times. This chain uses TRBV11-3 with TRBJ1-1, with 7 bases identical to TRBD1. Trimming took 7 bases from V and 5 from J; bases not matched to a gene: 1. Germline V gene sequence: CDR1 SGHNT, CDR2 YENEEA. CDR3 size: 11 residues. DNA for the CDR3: TGTGCCAGCACAGGGGGTACTGAAGCTTTCTTT. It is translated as CASTGGTEAFF.

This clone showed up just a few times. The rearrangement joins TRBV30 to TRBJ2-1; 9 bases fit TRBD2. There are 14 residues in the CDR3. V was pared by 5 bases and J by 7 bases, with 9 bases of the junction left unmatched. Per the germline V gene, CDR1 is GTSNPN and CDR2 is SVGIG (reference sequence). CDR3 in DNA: TGTGCCTGGGATGCGGGAGGGCCGGGAAATGAGCAGTTCTTC. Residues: CAWDAGGPGNEQFF.

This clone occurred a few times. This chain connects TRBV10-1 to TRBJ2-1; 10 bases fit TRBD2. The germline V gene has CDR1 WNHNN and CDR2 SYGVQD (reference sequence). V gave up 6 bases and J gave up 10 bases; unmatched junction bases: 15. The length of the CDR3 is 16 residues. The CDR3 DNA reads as TGCGCCAGCAGCCCCGAGGATCTAGCGGGAGTTCGAGAGCAGTTCTTC. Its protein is CASSPEDLAGVREQFF.

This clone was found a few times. The CDR3 DNA follows: TGTGCCAGCAGCCCCACATTCAGGGGGAATATGGATGGCTACACCTTC. It encodes CASSPTFRGNMDGYTF. V usage is TRBV7-2 and J usage is TRBJ1-2, with 7 positions matching TRBD1. Trimming cost V 5 bases and J 6 bases; bases outside gene matches: 15. The CDR3 totals 16 residues. CDR1 is SGHTA, CDR2 FQGNSA, per germline.

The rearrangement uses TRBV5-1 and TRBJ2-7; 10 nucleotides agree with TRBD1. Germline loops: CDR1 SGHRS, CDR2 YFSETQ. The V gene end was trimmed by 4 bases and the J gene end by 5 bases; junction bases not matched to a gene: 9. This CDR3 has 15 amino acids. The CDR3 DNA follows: TGCGCCAGCAGCCAACCCGGGACAGGGGCGAACGAGCAGTACTTC. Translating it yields CASSQPGTGANEQYF.

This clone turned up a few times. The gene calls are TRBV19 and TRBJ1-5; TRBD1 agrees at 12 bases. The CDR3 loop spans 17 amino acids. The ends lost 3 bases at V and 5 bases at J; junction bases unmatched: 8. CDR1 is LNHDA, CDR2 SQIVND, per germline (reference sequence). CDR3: CASSMGQGAGEHQPQHF. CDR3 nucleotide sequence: TGTGCCAGTAGTATGGGACAGGGGGCCGGGGAGCATCAGCCCCAGCATTTT.

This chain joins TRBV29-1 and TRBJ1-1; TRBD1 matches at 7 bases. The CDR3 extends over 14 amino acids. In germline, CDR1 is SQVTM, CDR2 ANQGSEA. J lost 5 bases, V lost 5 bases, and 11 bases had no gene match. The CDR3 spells CSVRPLTGWTEAFF. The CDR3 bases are TGCAGCGTTAGGCCCCTGACAGGGTGGACTGAAGCTTTCTTT. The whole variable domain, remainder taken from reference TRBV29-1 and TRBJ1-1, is SAVISQKPSRDICQRGTSLTIQCQVDSQVTMMFWYRQQPGQSLTLIATANQGSEATYESGFVIDKFPISRPNLTFSTLTVSNMSPEDSSIYLCSVRPLTGWTEAFFGQGTRLTVV.

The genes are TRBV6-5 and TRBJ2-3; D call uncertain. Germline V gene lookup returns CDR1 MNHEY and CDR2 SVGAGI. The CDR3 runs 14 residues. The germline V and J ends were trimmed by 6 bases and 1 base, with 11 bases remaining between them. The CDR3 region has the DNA TGTGCCAGCAGCGCGGCTCTAGGCACAGATACGCAGTATTTT. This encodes CASSAALGTDTQYF.

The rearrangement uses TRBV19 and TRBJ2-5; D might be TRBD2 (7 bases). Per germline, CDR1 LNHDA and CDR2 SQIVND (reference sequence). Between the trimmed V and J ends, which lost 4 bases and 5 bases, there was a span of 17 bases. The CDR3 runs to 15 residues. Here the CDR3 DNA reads TGTGCCAGTAGTACCACCCCACAGGGAGGGGAGACCCAGTACTTC. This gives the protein CASSTTPQGGETQYF. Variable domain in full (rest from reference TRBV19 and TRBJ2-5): DGGITQSPKYLFRKEGQNVTLSCEQNLNHDAMYWYRQDPGQGLRLIYYSQIVNDFQKGDIAEGYSVSREKKESFPLTVTSAQKNPTAFYLCASSTTPQGGETQYFGPGTRLLVL.

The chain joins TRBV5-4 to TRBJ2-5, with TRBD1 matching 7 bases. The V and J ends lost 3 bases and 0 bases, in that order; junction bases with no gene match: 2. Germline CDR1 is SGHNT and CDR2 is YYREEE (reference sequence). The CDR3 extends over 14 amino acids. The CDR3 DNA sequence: TGTGCCAGCAGCTCAGACAGGGACCAAGAGACCCAGTACTTC. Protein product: CASSSDRDQETQYF.

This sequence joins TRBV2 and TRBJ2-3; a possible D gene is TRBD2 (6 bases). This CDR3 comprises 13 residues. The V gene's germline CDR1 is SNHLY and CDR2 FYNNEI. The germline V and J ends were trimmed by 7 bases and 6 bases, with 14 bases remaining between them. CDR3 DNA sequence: TGTGCCAGCACGGGTGGACGGGAGGATACGCAGTATTTT. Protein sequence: CASTGGREDTQYF.

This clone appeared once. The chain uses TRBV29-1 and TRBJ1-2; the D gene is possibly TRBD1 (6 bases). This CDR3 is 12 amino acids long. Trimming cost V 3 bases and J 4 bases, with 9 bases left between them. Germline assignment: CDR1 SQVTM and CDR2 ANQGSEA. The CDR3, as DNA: TGCAGCGTTGAGGGGGCCTCCTATGGCTACACCTTC. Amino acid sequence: CSVEGASYGYTF.

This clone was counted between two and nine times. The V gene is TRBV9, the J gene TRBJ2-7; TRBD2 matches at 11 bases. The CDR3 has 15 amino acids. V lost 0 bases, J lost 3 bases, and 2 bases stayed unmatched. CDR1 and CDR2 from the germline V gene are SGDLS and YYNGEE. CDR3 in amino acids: CASSVEGTSGYEQYF. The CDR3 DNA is TGTGCCAGCAGCGTAGAAGGGACTAGCGGCTACGAGCAGTACTTC.

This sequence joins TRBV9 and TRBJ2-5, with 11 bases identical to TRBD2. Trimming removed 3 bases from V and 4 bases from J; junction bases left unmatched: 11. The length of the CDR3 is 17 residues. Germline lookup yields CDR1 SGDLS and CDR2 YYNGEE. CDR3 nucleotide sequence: TGTGCCAGCAGCGATTGGACCTCCACTAGCGGGAGAGAGACCCAGTACTTC. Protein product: CASSDWTSTSGRETQYF.

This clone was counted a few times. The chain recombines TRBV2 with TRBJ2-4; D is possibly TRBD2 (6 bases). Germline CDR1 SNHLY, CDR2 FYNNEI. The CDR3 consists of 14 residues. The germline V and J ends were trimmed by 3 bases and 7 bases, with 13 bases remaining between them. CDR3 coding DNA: TGTGCCAGCAGTGATATCGGGAGTACGAACATTCAGTACTTC. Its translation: CASSDIGSTNIQYF.

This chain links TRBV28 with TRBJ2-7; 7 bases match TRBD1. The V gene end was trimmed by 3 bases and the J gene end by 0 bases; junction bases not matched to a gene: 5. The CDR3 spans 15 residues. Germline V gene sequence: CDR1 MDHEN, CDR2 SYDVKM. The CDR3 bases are TGTGCCAGCAGTTTTCAAAGACAGGGCTCCTACGAGCAGTACTTC. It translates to CASSFQRQGSYEQYF.

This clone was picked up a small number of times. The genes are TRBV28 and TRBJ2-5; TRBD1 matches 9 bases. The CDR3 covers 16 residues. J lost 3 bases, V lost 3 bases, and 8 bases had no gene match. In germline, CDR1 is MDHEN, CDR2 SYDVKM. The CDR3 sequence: CASSLGTGLREETQYF. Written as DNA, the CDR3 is TGTGCCAGCAGTTTGGGGACAGGGTTAAGGGAAGAGACCCAGTACTTC.

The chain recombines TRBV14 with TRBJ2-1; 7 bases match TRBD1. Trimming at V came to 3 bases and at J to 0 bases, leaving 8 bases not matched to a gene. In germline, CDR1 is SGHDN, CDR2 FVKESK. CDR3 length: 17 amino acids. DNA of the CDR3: TGTGCCAGCAGCCAGCCCTACAGGGGAACCTCCTACAATGAGCAGTTCTTC. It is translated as CASSQPYRGTSYNEQFF.